This TCR beta chain came from a study of radiation and T cells in renal cell carcinoma. Per the germline V gene, CDR1 is SGHRS and CDR2 is YFSETQ. The length of the CDR3 is 17 residues. V was pared by 0 bases and J by 2 bases, with 10 bases of the junction left unmatched. Data came from immunoSEQ multiplex PCR; TCRdb stores just in-frame clones and leaves some out. The sample consists of 150,000 to 180,000 clones, around 90% of them appearing once. The time point: blood 2 weeks post-SBRT. The treatment: 15 Gy SBRT to primary tumor, nephrectomy 4 weeks later. Clear cell pathology was present in this patient's renal cell carcinoma. Study observations and caveats: In blood, top tumor clones expanded by 2 weeks, shrinking by 4.

As to this clone: What it binds is unknown.

This clonotype was obtained from a woman aged 45-59 years with renal cell carcinoma. The starting material was blood, obtained from a patient whose treatment included radiotherapy and nephrectomy. This chain connects TRBV5-1 to TRBJ2-7; TRBD2 matches at 8 bases. The CDR3 protein is CASSLEQFSGETYEQYF. The CDR3 bases are TGCGCCAGCAGCTTGGAACAATTTAGCGGGGAAACCTACGAGCAGTACTTC.